This T cell receptor beta chain was captured in a study of T cell responses to AZD1222 COVID-19 vaccine. Study as a whole: Second doses were pooled across both intervals (about 4 or about 12 weeks). Overall study findings and caveats: Unmutated variant regions are reportedly the target of nearly half of TCRs that are spike-specific. Spike was spanned by vaccine-associated CD4 TCRs, which were dominant at 160-218 and 743-854. Clonal diversity was possibly underestimated, and the donors were mostly white British, with more females.

Trimming removed 5 bases at V and 3 bases at J, with 9 bases between. Looked up from germline, CDR1 is SGHRS and CDR2 is YFSETQ. The CDR3 is 13 residues long. On this clone: What it binds is unknown.

Data came from immunoSEQ multiplex PCR; TCRdb stores just in-frame clones and leaves some out. The sample includes tens of thousands of clones, 80% to 90% of them seen just once. This sequence originates from an adult in good health. Sample: peripheral blood, taken on day 0 of AZD1222 vaccination. V is TRBV5-1 and J is TRBJ1-5; no clear D. CDR3 amino acids: CASRPGDNQPQHF. The CDR3, as DNA: TGCGCCAGCAGGCCCGGGGACAATCAGCCCCAGCATTTT.